Below, one T cell receptor beta chain is given with its context. Its matching antigen is unknown. The data belong to a study of shared clonotypes between healthy human individuals. Across the whole study: The study enrolled two women and three men aged 18 to 49.

Evenly divided among several immunoSEQ plates was the genomic DNA of each subset. The data were produced by immunoSEQ multiplex PCR, yet TCRdb's version contains in-frame clones alone and is incomplete. There are millions of clones in the sample; around 95% occur only once, and 0.1% to 0.15% lies in the top ten. Whole-study results and caveats: Only blood was sampled; tissue repertoires likely differ. Incompleteness in sorted-subset sequencing, despite large depth, was shown by rarefaction.

Trimming stripped 0 bases from V and 7 bases from J, with 13 bases between. The CDR3 contains 14 residues. CDR1 is SGDLS, CDR2 YYNGEE, per germline. The TCR comes from a man aged 18 to 35 in good health. The chain has TRBV9 and TRBJ1-2; D not certain. The sample consisted of naive CD4+ T cells sorted from blood. Regarding subset: CD45RA+ positively selected. The CDR3 DNA reads TGTGCCAGCAGCGTAGAAGGCAGGCTCGGTGGCTACACCTTC. It specifies CASSVEGRLGGYTF. The whole variable domain, filled in from reference TRBV9 and TRBJ1-2, reads DSGVTQTPKHLITATGQRVTLRCSPRSGDLSVYWYQQSLDQGLQFLIQYYNGEERAKGNILERFSAQQFPDLHSELNLSSLELGDSALYFCASSVEGRLGGYTFGSGTRLTVV.